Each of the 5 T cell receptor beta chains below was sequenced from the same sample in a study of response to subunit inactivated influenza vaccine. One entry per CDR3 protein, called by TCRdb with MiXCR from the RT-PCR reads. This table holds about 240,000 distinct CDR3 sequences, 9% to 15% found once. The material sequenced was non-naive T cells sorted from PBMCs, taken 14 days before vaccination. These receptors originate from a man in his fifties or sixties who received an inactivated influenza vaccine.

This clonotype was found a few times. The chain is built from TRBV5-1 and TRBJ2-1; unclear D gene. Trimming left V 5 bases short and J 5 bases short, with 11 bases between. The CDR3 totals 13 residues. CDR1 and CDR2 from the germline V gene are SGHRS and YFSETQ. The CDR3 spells CASRLGRDNEQFF. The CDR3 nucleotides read TGCGCCAGCAGACTCGGACGGGACAATGAGCAGTTCTTC.

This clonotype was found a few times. CDR3 region: CASSEFGGMSNTGELFF. For the CDR3, the DNA is TGTGCCAGCAGTGAATTCGGGGGGATGTCGAACACCGGGGAGCTGTTTTTT. The genes are TRBV25-1 and TRBJ2-2; 7 nucleotides match TRBD2. V gave up 1 base and J gave up 0 bases; unmatched junction bases: 5. This CDR3 is 17 amino acids long. Germline loops: CDR1 MGHDK, CDR2 SYGVNS. Full variable domain (missing parts from reference TRBV25-1 and TRBJ2-2): EADIYQTPRYLVIGTGKKITLECSQTMGHDKMYWYQQDPGMELHLIHYSYGVNSTEKGDLSSESTVSRIRTEHFPLTLESARPSHTSQYLCASSEFGGMSNTGELFFGEGSRLTVL.

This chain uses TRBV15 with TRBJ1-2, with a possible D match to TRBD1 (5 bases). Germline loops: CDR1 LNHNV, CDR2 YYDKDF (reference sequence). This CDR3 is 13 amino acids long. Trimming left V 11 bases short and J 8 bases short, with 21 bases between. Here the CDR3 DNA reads TGTGCCTCGTCCATACGACAGCCCCTCGGCTACACCTTC. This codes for CASSIRQPLGYTF.

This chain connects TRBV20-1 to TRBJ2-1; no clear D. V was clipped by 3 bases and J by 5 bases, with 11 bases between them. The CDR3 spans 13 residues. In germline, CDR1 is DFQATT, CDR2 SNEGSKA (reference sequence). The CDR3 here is CSASMAIHNEQFF. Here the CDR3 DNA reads TGCAGTGCTAGTATGGCAATTCACAATGAGCAGTTCTTC.

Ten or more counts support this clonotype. This CDR3 reads CASSQDRRNTGELFF. In nucleotides, the CDR3 is TGCGCCAGCAGCCAAGACAGGAGGAACACCGGGGAGCTGTTTTTT. The chain combines TRBV4-3 with TRBJ2-2; D is uncertain. From germline, CDR1 is LGHNA and CDR2 YSLEER. V gave up 0 bases and J gave up 1 base, with 6 bases separating them. This CDR3 is built from 15 residues.